This T cell receptor (beta chain) is drawn from a study of technical replicates of blood from several donors. Profiling relied on immunoSEQ multiplex PCR, and the TCRdb table lists in-frame clones only, not all of them. The repertoire holds 60,000 to 90,000 clones, 95% to 98% seen once, with almost 0.3% in the top ten. Trimming at V came to 0 bases and at J to 4 bases, leaving 4 bases not matched to a gene. The CDR3 contains 16 residues. Germline CDR1 reads SGHTS; CDR2 reads YDEGEE. Sequencing used T cells isolated from PBMCs. The TCR comes from a human donor in good health. The V gene is TRBV5-8, the J gene TRBJ2-2; TRBD2 matches 9 bases. CDR3 DNA sequence: TGTGCCAGCAGCTTGGGGGTAGCGGGAGCCACCGGGGAGCTGTTTTTT. Translation: CASSLGVAGATGELFF.